This T cell receptor (beta chain) was captured by sequencing in a study of breast tumors, draining lymph nodes, adjacent tissues. TCRdb reanalysed the multiplex PCR reads using MiXCR and keeps one entry per CDR3 protein. The sample includes 270,000 or so distinct CDR3 sequences, under 35% of them seen just once. Samples came from axillary lymph nodes draining the breast cancer. The CDR3 has 19 amino acids. From germline, CDR1 is MGHDK and CDR2 SYGVNS. The source is a female donor with breast cancer. Some clones in this sample may be carry-over from other donors' samples. V and J are TRBV25-1 and TRBJ2-5; 14 nucleotides line up with TRBD2. TRBJ2-1 explains the end of the DNA better; the J call may be wrong. Sequenced material: axillary lymph node tissue. The CDR3 nucleotides read TGTGCCAGCAGTATAGCGGGACTAGCGGGAGTAAGGACCTACAATGAGCAGTTCTTC. It specifies CASSIAGLAGVRTYNEQFF.